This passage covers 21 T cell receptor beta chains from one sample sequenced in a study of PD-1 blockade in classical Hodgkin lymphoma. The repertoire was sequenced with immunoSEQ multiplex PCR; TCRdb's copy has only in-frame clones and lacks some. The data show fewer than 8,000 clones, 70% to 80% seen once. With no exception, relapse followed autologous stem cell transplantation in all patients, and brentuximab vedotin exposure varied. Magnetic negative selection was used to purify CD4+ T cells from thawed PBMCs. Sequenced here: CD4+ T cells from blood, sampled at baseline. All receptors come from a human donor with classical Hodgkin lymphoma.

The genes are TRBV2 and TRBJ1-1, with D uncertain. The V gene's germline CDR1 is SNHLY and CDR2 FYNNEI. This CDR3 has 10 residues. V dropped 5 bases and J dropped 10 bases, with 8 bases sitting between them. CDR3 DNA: TGTGCCAGCAGTTGGGAACGAGCTTTCTTT. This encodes CASSWERAFF.

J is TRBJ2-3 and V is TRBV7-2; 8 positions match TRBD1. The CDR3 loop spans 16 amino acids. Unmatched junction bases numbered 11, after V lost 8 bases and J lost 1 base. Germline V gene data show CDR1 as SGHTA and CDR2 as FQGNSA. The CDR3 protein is CASRQGAEWGTDTQYF. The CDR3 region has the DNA TGTGCCAGCCGGCAGGGGGCAGAATGGGGCACAGATACGCAGTATTTT.

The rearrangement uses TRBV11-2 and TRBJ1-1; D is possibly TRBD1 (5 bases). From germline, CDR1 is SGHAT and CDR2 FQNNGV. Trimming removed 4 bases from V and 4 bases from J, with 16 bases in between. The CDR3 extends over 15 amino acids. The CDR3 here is CASSWGSGGGTEAFF. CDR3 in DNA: TGTGCCAGCAGCTGGGGGTCGGGTGGGGGCACTGAAGCTTTCTTT. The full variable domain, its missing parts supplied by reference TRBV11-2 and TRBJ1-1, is EAGVAQSPRYKIIEKRQSVAFWCNPISGHATLYWYQQILGQGPKLLIQFQNNGVVDDSQLPKDRFSAERLKGVDSTLKIQPAKLEDSAVYLCASSWGSGGGTEAFFGQGTRLTVV.

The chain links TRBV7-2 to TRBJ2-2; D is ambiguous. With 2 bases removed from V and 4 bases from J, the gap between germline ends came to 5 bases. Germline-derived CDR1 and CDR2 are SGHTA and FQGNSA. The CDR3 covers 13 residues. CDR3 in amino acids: CASSLTSTGELFF. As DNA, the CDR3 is TGTGCCAGCAGCTTAACAAGCACCGGGGAGCTGTTTTTT.

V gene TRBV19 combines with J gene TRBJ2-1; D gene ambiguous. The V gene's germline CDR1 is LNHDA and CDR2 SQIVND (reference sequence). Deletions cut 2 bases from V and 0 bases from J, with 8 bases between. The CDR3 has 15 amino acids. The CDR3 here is CASSILPSSYNEQFF. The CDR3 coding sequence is TGTGCCAGTAGTATACTTCCGAGCTCCTACAATGAGCAGTTCTTC.

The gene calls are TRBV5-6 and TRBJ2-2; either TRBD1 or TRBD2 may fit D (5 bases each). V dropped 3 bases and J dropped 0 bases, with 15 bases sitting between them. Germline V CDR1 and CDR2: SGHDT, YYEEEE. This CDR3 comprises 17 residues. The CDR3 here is CASSWGRGRTNTGELFF. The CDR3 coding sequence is TGTGCCAGCAGCTGGGGCCGGGGACGGACGAACACCGGGGAGCTGTTTTTT.

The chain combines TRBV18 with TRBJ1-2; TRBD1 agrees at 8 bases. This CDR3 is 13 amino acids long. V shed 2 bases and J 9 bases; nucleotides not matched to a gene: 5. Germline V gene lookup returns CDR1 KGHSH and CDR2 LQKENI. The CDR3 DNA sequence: TGTGCCAGCTCACCAGGGACAGGTTGGCGCTACACCTTC. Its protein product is CASSPGTGWRYTF.

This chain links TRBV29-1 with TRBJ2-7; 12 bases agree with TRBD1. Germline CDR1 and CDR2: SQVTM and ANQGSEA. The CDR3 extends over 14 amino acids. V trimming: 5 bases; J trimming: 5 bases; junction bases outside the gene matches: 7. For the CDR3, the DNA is TGCAGCGTTTGGGGGGACAGGGGGCTCGACGAGCAGTACTTC. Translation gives CSVWGDRGLDEQYF.

The CDR3 protein is CASSLGKVGQQNTEAFF. In nucleotides, the CDR3 is TGTGCCAGCAGTTTGGGCAAGGTGGGACAACAGAACACTGAAGCTTTCTTT. The J gene is TRBJ1-1, the V gene TRBV28, with TRBD1 as a possible D gene (6 bases). The germline CDR1 and CDR2 sequences are MDHEN and SYDVKM. V lost 3 bases and J 1 base, leaving 18 bases between the germline ends. The CDR3 is 17 residues long.

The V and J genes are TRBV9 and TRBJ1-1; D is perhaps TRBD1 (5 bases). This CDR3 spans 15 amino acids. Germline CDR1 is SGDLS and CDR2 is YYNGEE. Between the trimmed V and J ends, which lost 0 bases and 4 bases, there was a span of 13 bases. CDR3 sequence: CASSVELQGGTEAFF. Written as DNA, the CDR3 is TGTGCCAGCAGCGTAGAACTGCAGGGCGGCACTGAAGCTTTCTTT.

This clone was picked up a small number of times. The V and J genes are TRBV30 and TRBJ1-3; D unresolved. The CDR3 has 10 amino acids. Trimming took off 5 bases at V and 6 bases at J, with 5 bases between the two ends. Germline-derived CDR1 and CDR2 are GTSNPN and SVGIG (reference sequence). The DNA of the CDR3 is TGTGCCTGGGTGGCAAACACCATATATTTT. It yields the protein CAWVANTIYF.

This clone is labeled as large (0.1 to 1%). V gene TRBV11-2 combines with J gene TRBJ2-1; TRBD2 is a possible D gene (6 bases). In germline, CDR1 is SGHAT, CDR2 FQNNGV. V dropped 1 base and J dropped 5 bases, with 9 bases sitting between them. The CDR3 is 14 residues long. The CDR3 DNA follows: TGTGCCAGCAGCTTAGTTCTAGCGAACAATGAGCAGTTCTTC. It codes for CASSLVLANNEQFF.

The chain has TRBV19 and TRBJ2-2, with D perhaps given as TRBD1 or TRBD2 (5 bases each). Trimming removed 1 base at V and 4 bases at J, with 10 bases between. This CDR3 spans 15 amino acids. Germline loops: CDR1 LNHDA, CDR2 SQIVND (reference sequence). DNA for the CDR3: TGTGCCAGTAGTATAGCTTCAGGGAGCACCGGGGAGCTGTTTTTT. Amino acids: CASSIASGSTGELFF.

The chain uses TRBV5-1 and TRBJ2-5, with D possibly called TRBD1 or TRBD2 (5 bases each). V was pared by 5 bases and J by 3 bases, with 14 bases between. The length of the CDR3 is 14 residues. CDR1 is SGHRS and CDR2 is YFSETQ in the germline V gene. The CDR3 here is CASRTGTAKETQYF. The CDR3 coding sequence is TGCGCCAGCAGAACCGGGACCGCGAAAGAGACCCAGTACTTC.

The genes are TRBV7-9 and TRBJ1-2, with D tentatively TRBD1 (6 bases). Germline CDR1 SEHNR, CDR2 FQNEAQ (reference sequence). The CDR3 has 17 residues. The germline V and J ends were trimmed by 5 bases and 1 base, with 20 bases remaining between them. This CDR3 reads CASSDTGWAGGNYGYTF. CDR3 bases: TGTGCCAGCAGCGACACAGGGTGGGCTGGGGGTAACTATGGCTACACCTTC.

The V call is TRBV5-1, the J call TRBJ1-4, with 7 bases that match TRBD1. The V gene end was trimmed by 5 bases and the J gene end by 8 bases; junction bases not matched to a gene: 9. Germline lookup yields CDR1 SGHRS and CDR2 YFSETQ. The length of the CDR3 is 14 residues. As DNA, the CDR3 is TGCGCCAGCAGTCCCCAGGGGGGTAACGAAAAACTGTTTTTT. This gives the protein CASSPQGGNEKLFF.

CDR3 sequence (DNA): TGTGCCAGCAGTACGGACAGGGTTCTCTATGGCTACACCTTC. It specifies CASSTDRVLYGYTF. The chain couples TRBV2 to TRBJ1-2; 8 bases line up with TRBD1. Germline V gives CDR1 SNHLY, CDR2 FYNNEI. The CDR3 covers 14 residues. V lost 5 bases, J lost 4 bases, and 6 bases stayed unmatched.

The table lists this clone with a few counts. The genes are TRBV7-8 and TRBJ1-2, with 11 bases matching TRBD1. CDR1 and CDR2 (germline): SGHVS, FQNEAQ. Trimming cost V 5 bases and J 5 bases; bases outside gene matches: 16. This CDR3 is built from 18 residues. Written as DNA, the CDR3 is TGTGCCAGCAGCCCGGCCGGGACAGGGGGTTCTAAGATATATGGCTACACCTTC. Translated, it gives CASSPAGTGGSKIYGYTF.

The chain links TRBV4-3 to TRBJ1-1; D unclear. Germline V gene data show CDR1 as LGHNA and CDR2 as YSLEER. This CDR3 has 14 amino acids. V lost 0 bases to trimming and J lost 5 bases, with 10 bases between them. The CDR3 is CASSQDTPGTEAFF. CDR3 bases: TGCGCCAGCAGCCAAGATACCCCGGGGACTGAAGCTTTCTTT.

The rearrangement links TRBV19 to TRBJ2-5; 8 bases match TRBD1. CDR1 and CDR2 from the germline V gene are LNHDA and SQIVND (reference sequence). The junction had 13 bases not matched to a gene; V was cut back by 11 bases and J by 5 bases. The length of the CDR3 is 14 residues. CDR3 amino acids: CAVKDRERGETQYF. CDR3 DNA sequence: TGTGCCGTAAAGGACAGGGAGAGAGGGGAGACCCAGTACTTC.

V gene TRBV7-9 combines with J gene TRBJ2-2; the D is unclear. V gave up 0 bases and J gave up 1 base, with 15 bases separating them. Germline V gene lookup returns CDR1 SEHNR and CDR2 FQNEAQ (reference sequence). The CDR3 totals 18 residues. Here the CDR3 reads CASSLAKGIQLNTGELFF. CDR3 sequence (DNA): TGTGCCAGCAGCTTAGCGAAGGGCATACAGCTGAACACCGGGGAGCTGTTTTTT. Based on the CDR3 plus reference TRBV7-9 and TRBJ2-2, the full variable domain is DTGVSQNPRHKITKRGQNVTFRCDPISEHNRLYWYRQTLGQGPEFLTYFQNEAQLEKSRLLSDRFSAERPKGSFSTLEIQRTEQGDSAMYLCASSLAKGIQLNTGELFFGEGSRLTVL.